This T cell receptor (beta chain) originates from a study of shared clonotypes between healthy human individuals. The assay was immunoSEQ multiplex PCR, and TCRdb's table has in-frame clones only and misses some. This sample has fewer than 2.5 million clones, with approximately 94% found just once. Trimming left V 0 bases short and J 4 bases short, with 10 bases between. The CDR3 has 15 amino acids. Germline values: CDR1 KGHSH, CDR2 LQKENI. The chain recombines TRBV18 with TRBJ1-3, with D unclear. The sequence derives from a man between 18 and 29 years old in good health. Some clones in this sample may be carry-over from other donors' samples. Sequencing used naive CD4+ T cells from PBMCs. As to subset: CD45RA+ positively selected. In DNA form, the CDR3 reads TGTGCCAGCTCACCACCGATTGGAAGGGGAAACACCATATATTTT. Amino acid sequence: CASSPPIGRGNTIYF.